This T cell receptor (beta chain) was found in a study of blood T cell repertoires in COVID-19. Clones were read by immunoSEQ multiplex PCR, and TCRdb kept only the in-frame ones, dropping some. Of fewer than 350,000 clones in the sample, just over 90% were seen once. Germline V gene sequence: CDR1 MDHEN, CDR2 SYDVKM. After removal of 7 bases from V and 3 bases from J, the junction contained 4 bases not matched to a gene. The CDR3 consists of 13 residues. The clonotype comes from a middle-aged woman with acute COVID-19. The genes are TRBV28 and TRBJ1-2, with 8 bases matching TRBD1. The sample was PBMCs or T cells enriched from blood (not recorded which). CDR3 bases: TGTGCCAGCACCGAGGACAGGGACTATGGCTACACCTTC. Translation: CASTEDRDYGYTF.